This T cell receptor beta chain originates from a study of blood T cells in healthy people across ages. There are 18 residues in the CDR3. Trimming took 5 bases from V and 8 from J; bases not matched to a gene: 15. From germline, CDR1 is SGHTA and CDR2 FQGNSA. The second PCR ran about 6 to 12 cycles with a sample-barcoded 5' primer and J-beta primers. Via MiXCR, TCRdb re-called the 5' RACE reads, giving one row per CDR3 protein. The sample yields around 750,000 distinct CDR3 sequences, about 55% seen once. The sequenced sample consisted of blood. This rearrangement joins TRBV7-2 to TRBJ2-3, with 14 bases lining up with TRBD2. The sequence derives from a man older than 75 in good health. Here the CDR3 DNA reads TGTGCCAGCAGCCACGGGACTAGCGGGAGCGCCCGGGGGAGTACGCAGTATTTT. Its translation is CASSHGTSGSARGSTQYF.